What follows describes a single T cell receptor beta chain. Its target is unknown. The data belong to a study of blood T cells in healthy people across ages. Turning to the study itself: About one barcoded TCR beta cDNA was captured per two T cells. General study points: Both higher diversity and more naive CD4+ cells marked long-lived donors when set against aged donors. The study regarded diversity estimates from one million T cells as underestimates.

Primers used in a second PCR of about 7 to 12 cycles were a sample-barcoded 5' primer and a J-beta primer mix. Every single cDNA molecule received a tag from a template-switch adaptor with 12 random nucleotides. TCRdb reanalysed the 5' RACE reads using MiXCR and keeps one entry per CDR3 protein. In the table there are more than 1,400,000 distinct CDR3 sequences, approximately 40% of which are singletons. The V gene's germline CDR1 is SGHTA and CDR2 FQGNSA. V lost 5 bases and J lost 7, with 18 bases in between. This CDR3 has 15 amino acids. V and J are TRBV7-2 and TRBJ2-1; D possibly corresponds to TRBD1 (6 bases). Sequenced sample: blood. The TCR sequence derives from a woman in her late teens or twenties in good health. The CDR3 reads CASSQGHSLGNEQFF. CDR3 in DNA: TGTGCCAGCAGCCAGGGACACTCCCTTGGGAATGAGCAGTTCTTC.